The 14 T cell receptor beta chains reported below all come from one sample, sequenced in a study of Tregs in tolerant kidney transplant recipients. Produced via immunoSEQ multiplex PCR; TCRdb's table is partial and in-frame only. The table lists some 62,000 clones, approximately 98% of them singletons, with around 0.34% in the top ten. The source material was Tregs from blood, sampled before the transplant. Receptor source: a human donor who received a combined kidney and bone marrow transplant.

This chain uses TRBV6-5 with TRBJ1-6; TRBD1 is a possible D gene (6 bases). The V and J ends lost 5 bases and 9 bases respectively, with 17 bases between them. CDR3 length: 15 residues. From germline, CDR1 is MNHEY and CDR2 SVGAGI. The CDR3 DNA reads TGTGCCAGCAGTCGACAGGCCACGAGGTCTTCACCCCTCCACTTT. Encoded protein: CASSRQATRSSPLHF.

The chain links TRBV4-3 to TRBJ2-3; no definite D call. Germline V gene data show CDR1 as LGHNA and CDR2 as YSLEER. This CDR3 contains 18 residues. Trimming cost V 1 base and J 3 bases, with 20 bases left between them. CDR3 amino acids: CASSQGPYPGRWTDTQYF. DNA for the CDR3: TGCGCCAGCAGCCAAGGTCCTTACCCGGGTCGGTGGACAGATACGCAGTATTTT.

This chain uses TRBV4-2 with TRBJ1-4, with D possibly TRBD1 on 6 matching bases. The length of the CDR3 is 16 residues. The germline V and J ends were trimmed by 3 bases and 5 bases, with 16 bases remaining between them. Germline V CDR1 and CDR2: LGHNA, YNFKEQ. CDR3 nucleotide sequence: TGTGCCAGCAGCCAGTGGGTACAGGGACCAAATGAAAAACTGTTTTTT. It yields the protein CASSQWVQGPNEKLFF.

The J gene is TRBJ2-7, the V gene TRBV9; D is unresolved. The germline V gene has CDR1 SGDLS and CDR2 YYNGEE. With 4 bases removed from V and 3 bases from J, the gap between germline ends came to 11 bases. The CDR3 is made up of 13 amino acids. The CDR3 loop is CASSPQPDYEQYF. Here the CDR3 DNA reads TGTGCCAGCAGCCCCCAACCAGACTACGAGCAGTACTTC.

The V call is TRBV19, the J call TRBJ1-1; D may be TRBD1 (5 bases). The CDR3 runs 13 residues. Germline V lookup: CDR1 LNHDA, CDR2 SQIVND (reference sequence). V lost 7 bases and J lost 5, with 14 bases in between. CDR3 protein: CASMDTLGTEAFF. The CDR3 region has the DNA TGTGCCAGTATGGACACTTTAGGGACTGAAGCTTTCTTT.

The chain combines TRBV7-2 with TRBJ2-3; TRBD2 aligns across 9 bases. CDR3 length: 15 residues. Trimming took 1 base from V and 3 from J; bases not matched to a gene: 2. The germline CDR1 and CDR2 sequences are SGHTA and FQGNSA. The CDR3 sequence: CASSLGGGGTDTQYF. Here the CDR3 DNA reads TGTGCCAGCAGCTTAGGCGGGGGGGGGACAGATACGCAGTATTTT. Based on the CDR3 plus reference TRBV7-2 and TRBJ2-3, the full variable domain is GAGVSQSPSNKVTEKGKDVELRCDPISGHTALYWYRQSLGQGLEFLIYFQGNSAPDKSGLPSDRFSAERTGGSVSTLTIQRTQQEDSAVYLCASSLGGGGTDTQYFGPGTRLTVL.

The chain is built from TRBV5-8 and TRBJ2-3; 10 nucleotides match TRBD2. V lost 4 bases and J lost 0; bases outside the gene matches: 8. This CDR3 comprises 17 residues. The V gene's germline CDR1 is SGHTS and CDR2 YDEGEE. The CDR3 DNA reads as TGTGCCAGCAGCCCAATACCGACTAGCGGGAGCACAGATACGCAGTATTTT. Translating it yields CASSPIPTSGSTDTQYF. The complete variable domain, with remaining parts taken from reference TRBV5-8 and TRBJ2-3, reads EAGVTQSPTHLIKTRGQQATLRCSPISGHTSVYWYQQALGLGLQFLLWYDEGEERNRGNFPPRFSGRQFPNYSSELNVNALELEDSALYLCASSPIPTSGSTDTQYFGPGTRLTVL.

The V and J genes are TRBV7-2 and TRBJ1-2; 10 bases fit TRBD1. Unmatched junction bases numbered 13, after V lost 5 bases and J lost 7 bases. CDR3 length: 16 amino acids. The germline gives CDR1 SGHTA, CDR2 FQGNSA. The CDR3 DNA sequence: TGTGCCAGCAGCCCGCAGACCGGGACAGGGGAGGGTGGCTACACCTTC. Protein: CASSPQTGTGEGGYTF.

CDR3 in DNA: TGTGCCAGCAGCTTGGCCAGGGGGACGGAGGCAGAGACCCAGTACTTC. This codes for CASSLARGTEAETQYF. The chain employs TRBV5-5 and TRBJ2-5, with TRBD1 matching 7 bases. V lost 0 bases and J lost 4; bases outside the gene matches: 9. The CDR3 has 16 residues. The germline CDR1 and CDR2 sequences are SGHKS and YYEKEE (reference sequence).

The V and J genes are TRBV25-1 and TRBJ1-6, with 7 bases matching TRBD1. V lost 6 bases and J lost 9; bases outside the gene matches: 8. The CDR3 is 14 residues long. Germline assignment: CDR1 MGHDK and CDR2 SYGVNS. In DNA form, the CDR3 reads TGTGCCAGCAGGTCCGACAGGGCGAGTTCACCCCTCCACTTT. Encoded protein: CASRSDRASSPLHF.

This rearrangement joins TRBV11-2 to TRBJ2-7; TRBD2 aligns across 7 bases. This CDR3 spans 16 amino acids. With 5 bases clipped from V and 2 bases from J, the junction kept 12 bases outside the gene matches. Looked up from germline, CDR1 is SGHAT and CDR2 is FQNNGV. The CDR3 nucleotides read TGTGCCAGCAGCAAACACCAGCGGGGACCAACCTACGAGCAGTACTTC. It specifies CASSKHQRGPTYEQYF.

This chain joins TRBV4-3 and TRBJ2-5; D call uncertain. Trimming shortened V by 1 base and J by 7 bases, and 4 bases separated the two germline ends. This CDR3 has 11 amino acids. In germline, CDR1 is LGHNA, CDR2 YSLEER. The CDR3 loop is CASSQAGTQYF. The DNA of the CDR3 is TGCGCCAGCAGCCAAGCCGGGACCCAGTACTTC.

V and J are TRBV12-5 and TRBJ1-1; 12 bases align to TRBD1. With 6 bases clipped from V and 0 bases from J, the junction kept 5 bases outside the gene matches. The germline V gene encodes CDR1 LGHNT and CDR2 FRNRAP. This CDR3 is built from 16 residues. CDR3 bases: TGTGCTAGTGGCCAGGGACAGGGGGCGATGAACACTGAAGCTTTCTTT. Its protein product is CASGQGQGAMNTEAFF. The full variable domain, rest sourced from reference TRBV12-5 and TRBJ1-1, is DARVTQTPRHKVTEMGQEVTMRCQPILGHNTVFWYRQTMMQGLELLAYFRNRAPLDDSGMPKDRFSAEMPDATLATLKIQPSEPRDSAVYFCASGQGQGAMNTEAFFGQGTRLTVV.

The chain is built from TRBV30 and TRBJ1-2; D may be TRBD1 (6 bases). CDR3 length: 14 amino acids. Germline CDR1 reads GTSNPN; CDR2 reads SVGIG (reference sequence). Trimming removed 0 bases from V and 7 bases from J, with 15 bases in between. The CDR3 DNA sequence: TGTGCCTGGAGTGTAACACAAACAGGGAGTGGCTACACCTTC. This encodes CAWSVTQTGSGYTF.